Each of the 23 T cell receptor beta chains below was sequenced from the same sample in a study of identical twins. One entry per CDR3 protein results from TCRdb running MiXCR on the 5' RACE reads. Of under 300,000 distinct CDR3 sequences in the sample, about 8.9% were seen once. These data were also filed under a second study, of yellow fever vaccine responses in identical twins.

Material: CD8+ T cells sorted from blood. These receptors all stem from a woman under 30 in good health.

This clonotype was recorded a few times. The chain uses TRBV7-3 and TRBJ2-7; D perhaps matches TRBD2 (8 bases). The CDR3 is 22 residues long. Germline loops: CDR1 SGHTA, CDR2 FQGTGA. V was pared by 8 bases and J by 4 bases, with 42 bases between. In DNA, the CDR3 is TGTGCCAGCCCCCCCTCGGGCGGAGGGACAGAGCTACTAGCGGATCTAACTTACGAGCAGTACTTC. It translates to CASPPSGGGTELLADLTYEQYF.

The chain employs TRBV10-2 and TRBJ2-1; D is unclear. The CDR3 runs to 13 residues. Germline assignment: CDR1 WSHSY and CDR2 SAAADI. V gave up 4 bases and J gave up 4 bases, with 8 bases separating them. The CDR3 DNA reads TGCGCCAGCAGTGTTCCCCGATACAATGAGCAGTTCTTC. Its protein is CASSVPRYNEQFF.

This clonotype was seen only a few times. The rearrangement joins TRBV20-1 to TRBJ2-1; 7 bases line up with TRBD2. The CDR3 is made up of 13 amino acids. The germline V gene has CDR1 DFQATT and CDR2 SNEGSKA (reference sequence). CDR3 sequence: CSVWGGGYNEQFF. The CDR3 DNA reads as TGCAGCGTCTGGGGGGGGGGATACAATGAGCAGTTCTTC.

This clonotype was detected many times. The rearrangement uses TRBV12-3 or TRBV12-4 and TRBJ2-1, with 12 nucleotides matching TRBD2. The CDR3 is 16 residues long. With V trimmed by 4 bases and J by 6 bases, 7 bases remained unmatched. CDR3 amino acids: CASSSPRTSGVNEQFF. The CDR3 nucleotides read TGTGCCAGCAGTTCCCCCCGGACTAGCGGGGTCAATGAGCAGTTCTTC.

This clonotype showed up just a few times. This chain joins TRBV9 and TRBJ2-1; TRBD2 matches at 13 bases. This CDR3 contains 16 residues. The germline V gene encodes CDR1 SGDLS and CDR2 YYNGEE. The V gene end was trimmed by 3 bases and the J gene end by 9 bases; junction bases not matched to a gene: 9. The CDR3 sequence is CASSGPTSGGPFEQFF. The CDR3 coding sequence is TGTGCCAGCAGCGGGCCGACTAGCGGGGGGCCCTTTGAGCAGTTCTTC.

The rearrangement links TRBV6-2 or TRBV6-3 to TRBJ1-5; D is undetermined. V lost 6 bases and J lost 3, with 12 bases in between. Germline CDR1 MNHEY, CDR2 SVGEGT. The CDR3 spans 14 residues. This CDR3 reads CASSQAGFNQPQHF. DNA of the CDR3: TGTGCCAGCAGCCAAGCGGGATTCAATCAGCCCCAGCATTTT.

In this sample, this clonotype turned up a few times. The chain links TRBV9 to TRBJ2-7, with a tentative D call TRBD2 (6 bases). V dropped 3 bases and J dropped 5 bases, with 12 bases sitting between them. The CDR3 runs 13 residues. The germline V gene encodes CDR1 SGDLS and CDR2 YYNGEE. CDR3 sequence reads: CASSAYGGDEQYF. The CDR3 DNA sequence: TGTGCCAGCAGCGCCTATGGAGGGGACGAGCAGTACTTC.

This rearrangement joins TRBV14 to TRBJ2-7; 10 positions match TRBD1. The length of the CDR3 is 13 residues. Germline V gene data show CDR1 as SGHDN and CDR2 as FVKESK. J lost 5 bases, V lost 6 bases, and 4 bases had no gene match. The CDR3, as DNA: TGTGCCAGCAGAGGGACAGGGGCCCACGAGCAGTACTTC. Translation gives CASRGTGAHEQYF.

Written as DNA, the CDR3 is TGTGCCAGCAGCTTAGAACTAGCGACATCCTACGAGCAGTACTTC. It translates to CASSLELATSYEQYF. The genes are TRBV11-2 and TRBJ2-7; TRBD2 matches at 7 bases. With 0 bases clipped from V and 1 base from J, the junction kept 3 bases outside the gene matches. Germline V gene lookup returns CDR1 SGHAT and CDR2 FQNNGV. The CDR3 covers 15 residues.

This clonotype was seen at least ten times. The chain links TRBV10-3 to TRBJ2-1; 10 bases fit TRBD2. From germline, CDR1 is ENHRY and CDR2 SYGVKD. The junction had 4 bases not matched to a gene; V was cut back by 9 bases and J by 5 bases. This CDR3 spans 13 amino acids. This chain's CDR3 is CAILAGDHNEQFF. The DNA for the CDR3 is TGTGCCATTCTAGCGGGAGACCACAATGAGCAGTTCTTC.

This clonotype was seen repeatedly, ten times or more. The rearrangement joins TRBV12-3 or TRBV12-4 to TRBJ2-1, with 14 bases lining up with TRBD2. The CDR3 has 14 residues. The junction had 9 bases not matched to a gene; V was cut back by 5 bases and J by 15 bases. This chain's CDR3 is CASSPMGLAGDVFF. Written as DNA, the CDR3 is TGTGCCAGCAGTCCCATGGGACTAGCGGGAGATGTGTTCTTC.

The table lists this clonotype with a few counts. The rearrangement joins TRBV20-1 to TRBJ1-6; no reliable D call. This CDR3 is built from 10 residues. Between the trimmed V and J ends, which lost 6 bases and 10 bases, there was a span of 7 bases. Germline assignment: CDR1 DFQATT and CDR2 SNEGSKA (reference sequence). CDR3 protein: CSAQESPLHF. For the CDR3, the DNA is TGCAGTGCCCAGGAATCACCCCTCCACTTT.

The V and J genes are TRBV10-3 and TRBJ2-7; D remains unclear. V lost 0 bases to trimming and J lost 9 bases, with 6 bases between them. This CDR3 has 11 amino acids. The germline V gene encodes CDR1 ENHRY and CDR2 SYGVKD. CDR3 DNA sequence: TGTGCCATCAGTGAGTCGTCTGGGCAGTACTTC. Translation gives CAISESSGQYF.

The J gene is TRBJ2-5, the V gene TRBV20-1; 9 bases map to TRBD2. The V segment lost 1 base and the J segment 5 bases; nucleotides outside the gene matches: 8. Germline CDR1 DFQATT, CDR2 SNEGSKA (reference sequence). The length of the CDR3 is 15 residues. The CDR3 DNA follows: TGCAGTGCTAGAGTATACGGGACTAGCTCCGAGACCCAGTACTTC. It translates to CSARVYGTSSETQYF.

This clonotype came up a few times. The chain uses TRBV6-2 or TRBV6-3 and TRBJ2-7; 13 bases match TRBD2. The CDR3 sequence is 19 residues long. Germline values: CDR1 MNHEY, CDR2 SVGEGT. Trimming cost V 2 bases and J 3 bases; bases outside gene matches: 13. CDR3 coding DNA: TGTGCCAGCAGTTACACCTATATACTAGCGGGAGGGCAAGGCTACGAGCAGTACTTC. This encodes CASSYTYILAGGQGYEQYF.

The gene calls are TRBV7-2 and TRBJ2-5; D unclear. V gave up 5 bases and J gave up 2 bases, with 15 bases separating them. Germline values: CDR1 SGHTA, CDR2 FQGNSA. The CDR3 is made up of 15 amino acids. The CDR3 DNA is TGTGCCAGCAGCGTACTCACTACTGGTCAAGAGACCCAGTACTTC. Protein sequence: CASSVLTTGQETQYF.

This clonotype showed up just a few times. This chain joins TRBV24-1 and TRBJ2-6; perhaps TRBD2 as D (6 bases). Germline assignment: CDR1 KGHDR and CDR2 SFDVKD. Trimming shortened V by 5 bases and J by 0 bases, and 13 bases separated the two germline ends. The CDR3 consists of 17 residues. CDR3 amino acids: CATSAPAGLSGANVLTF. The CDR3 bases are TGTGCCACCAGTGCCCCGGCGGGACTCTCTGGGGCCAACGTCCTGACTTTC.

This clonotype was observed a handful of times. V usage is TRBV10-2 and J usage is TRBJ2-7; 9 bases are shared with TRBD1. V lost 3 bases and J lost 1; bases outside the gene matches: 7. The V gene's germline CDR1 is WSHSY and CDR2 SAAADI. This CDR3 spans 16 amino acids. CDR3 amino acids: CASSDRDRVGSYEQYF. The CDR3 DNA reads TGCGCCAGCAGTGATCGGGACAGGGTAGGGTCCTACGAGCAGTACTTC.

Ten or more counts support this clonotype. The rearrangement joins TRBV29-1 to TRBJ2-1; D might be TRBD2 (5 bases). V lost 0 bases and J 7 bases, leaving 16 bases between the germline ends. The CDR3 extends over 15 amino acids. The V gene's germline CDR1 is SQVTM and CDR2 ANQGSEA. The CDR3 region has the DNA TGCAGCGTTGAAGATAGAGCGGTGGGCTGGAATGAGCAGTTCTTC. Amino acids: CSVEDRAVGWNEQFF.

This clonotype was seen a few times. The gene calls are TRBV12-3 or TRBV12-4 and TRBJ2-1; D may be TRBD1 or TRBD2 (5 bases each). V dropped 3 bases and J dropped 6 bases, with 12 bases sitting between them. The CDR3 sequence is 14 residues long. CDR3 loop: CASSLGVGFNEQFF. The DNA for the CDR3 is TGTGCCAGCAGTTTGGGGGTTGGTTTCAATGAGCAGTTCTTC.

The chain employs TRBV9 and TRBJ2-7, with D hard to call. The V and J ends lost 0 bases and 2 bases respectively, with 9 bases between them. Germline loops: CDR1 SGDLS, CDR2 YYNGEE. The CDR3 totals 14 residues. The CDR3 coding sequence is TGTGCCAGCAGCGTAGGGAGAGGCCCCTACGAGCAGTACTTC. Residues: CASSVGRGPYEQYF.

There are many counts of this clonotype. The V call is TRBV6-5, the J call TRBJ1-1; possible D gene TRBD1, 5 bases. The CDR3 extends over 16 amino acids. Trimming removed 2 bases from V and 1 base from J, with 14 bases in between. Germline assignment: CDR1 MNHEY and CDR2 SVGAGI. The CDR3 coding sequence is TGTGCCAGCAGTTACCTAAGGCCTGGGGGGAACACTGAAGCTTTCTTT. Its translation is CASSYLRPGGNTEAFF.

V is TRBV5-1 and J is TRBJ2-7; D gene unclear. Between the trimmed V and J ends, which lost 0 bases and 2 bases, there was a span of 12 bases. This CDR3 spans 15 amino acids. Germline CDR1 and CDR2: SGHRS and YFSETQ. The CDR3 sequence: CASSLGGQSAYEQYF. Written as DNA, the CDR3 is TGCGCCAGCAGCTTGGGGGGTCAGTCGGCCTACGAGCAGTACTTC. Full variable domain (outside the CDR3, taken from reference TRBV5-1 and TRBJ2-7): KAGVTQTPRYLIKTRGQQVTLSCSPISGHRSVSWYQQTPGQGLQFLFEYFSETQRNKGNFPGRFSGRQFSNSRSEMNVSTLELGDSALYLCASSLGGQSAYEQYFGPGTRLTVT.